These T cell receptor beta chains were read from a single sample in a study of regulatory T cells in long-lasting Graves disease. TCRdb reprocessed the multiplex PCR reads via MiXCR and lists one record per CDR3 protein. Here the sample spans roughly 260,000 distinct CDR3 sequences, 18% being singletons. The sample was also reused in another study, on T cells in Graves' hyperthyroidism and ophthalmopathy.

The specimen comprised peripheral blood mononuclear cells (PBMCs), sampled at new diagnosis, from a patient treated with antithyroid drugs. Receptors were obtained from a woman aged 25 to 45 with Graves disease. Both conserved end residues are part of each CDR3. A D gene is named only where the DNA matches it firmly. Only part of the rows carry a size: once, few, many, or a class if the clone is expanded.

d_gene: TRBD1; j_gene: TRBJ1-1; v_gene: TRBV2; abundance: NA; CDR3nt: TGTGCCAGCAGTGCGGACAGGGGGATGTACACTGAAGCTTTCTTT; CDR3aa: CASSADRGMYTEAFF
d_gene: TRBD1; j_gene: TRBJ2-7; v_gene: TRBV19; abundance: many; CDR3nt: TGTGCCAGTAGTGGGAGACAGGGCGTCTACGAGCAGTACTTC; CDR3aa: CASSGRQGVYEQYF
d_gene: TRBD1; j_gene: TRBJ1-5; v_gene: TRBV4-1; abundance: many; CDR3nt: TGCGCCAGCAGCCTAGCGAGTGGGACAGGGTTTAGCAATCAGCCCCAGCATTTT; CDR3aa: CASSLASGTGFSNQPQHF
d_gene: NA; j_gene: TRBJ1-5; v_gene: TRBV5-6; abundance: many; CDR3nt: TGTGCCAGCAGCCCCGGGGCAGGTTTTGGTCAGCCCCAGCATTTT; CDR3aa: CASSPGAGFGQPQHF
d_gene: NA; j_gene: TRBJ1-2; v_gene: TRBV27; abundance: many; CDR3nt: TGTGCCAGCAGAGCGGGGGGCGGCTACACCTTC; CDR3aa: CASRAGGGYTF
d_gene: NA; j_gene: TRBJ1-5; v_gene: TRBV5-1; abundance: many; CDR3nt: TGCGCCAGCAGCTTGGATGTGGGGTCTCAGCCCCAGCATTTT; CDR3aa: CASSLDVGSQPQHF
d_gene: NA; j_gene: TRBJ2-5; v_gene: TRBV7-3; abundance: many; CDR3nt: TGTGCCAGCAGCGCCCGGGGGCTAGCTTCCATCGAGACCCAGTACTTC; CDR3aa: CASSARGLASIETQYF
d_gene: NA; j_gene: TRBJ1-5; v_gene: TRBV18; abundance: NA; CDR3nt: TGTGCCAGCTCACCATCGGCAGGGGCAGGGTCCAATCAGCCCCAGCATTTT; CDR3aa: CASSPSAGAGSNQPQHF
d_gene: TRBD2; j_gene: TRBJ2-2; v_gene: TRBV6-1; abundance: many; CDR3nt: TGTGCCAGCAGGGATAGAATACTAGCGGGTGCGAACACCGGGGAGCTGTTTTTT; CDR3aa: CASRDRILAGANTGELFF
d_gene: TRBD2; j_gene: TRBJ2-7; v_gene: TRBV20-1; abundance: once; CDR3nt: TGCAGTGCTATTTCGCGGGGGGCGGGTGAGCAGTACTTC; CDR3aa: CSAISRGAGEQYF